The 14 T cell receptor beta chains below were found in one sample sequenced in a study of blood T cells in healthy people across ages. PCR was performed a second time for roughly 7 to 12 cycles using a sample-barcoded 5' primer and a J-beta primer mix. Via MiXCR, TCRdb re-called the 5' RACE reads, giving one row per CDR3 protein. The repertoire holds 1.5 million to 2 million distinct CDR3 sequences, with roughly 50% as singletons. The sequenced material came from blood. These receptors were collected from a woman aged 40 to 50 in good health.

In its sample, this clonotype was seen a few times. This sequence joins TRBV6-1 and TRBJ2-7; 8 bases fit TRBD1. The V gene end was trimmed by 11 bases and the J gene end by 3 bases; junction bases not matched to a gene: 6. The CDR3 totals 12 residues. The V gene's germline CDR1 is MNHNS and CDR2 SASEGT. The CDR3 reads CAGGQVNYEQYF. DNA of the CDR3: TGTGCCGGGGGACAGGTAAACTACGAGCAGTACTTC.

This chain links TRBV13 with TRBJ2-3, with D tentatively TRBD1 (5 bases). Trimming took off 4 bases at V and 3 bases at J, with 8 bases between the two ends. Germline-derived CDR1 and CDR2 are PRHDT and FYEKMQ (reference sequence). The CDR3 sequence is 13 residues long. CDR3 sequence (DNA): TGTGCCAGCAGCTCAGGGATGACAGATACGCAGTATTTT. It translates to CASSSGMTDTQYF. Full variable domain (missing parts from reference TRBV13 and TRBJ2-3): AAGVIQSPRHLIKEKRETATLKCYPIPRHDTVYWYQQGPGQDPQFLISFYEKMQSDKGSIPDRFSAQQFSDYHSELNMSSLELGDSALYFCASSSGMTDTQYFGPGTRLTVL.

The V call is TRBV4-1, the J call TRBJ2-1; D not resolved. Germline V gives CDR1 MGHRA, CDR2 YSYEKL. CDR3 size: 16 residues. V lost 2 bases and J 5 bases, leaving 16 bases between the germline ends. The CDR3: CASSQSNRKENNEQFF. Written as DNA, the CDR3 is TGCGCCAGCAGCCAATCCAACCGTAAGGAAAACAATGAGCAGTTCTTC.

The CDR3 nucleotides read TGCGCCAGCAGCCAACTATTGCCGGGACTAGCTGCAAAAGGGAAAGAGACCCAGTACTTC. Residues: CASSQLLPGLAAKGKETQYF. The chain employs TRBV4-1 and TRBJ2-7; 9 nucleotides line up with TRBD2. The last part of the DNA fits TRBJ2-5 better; the J call may be wrong. In germline, CDR1 is MGHRA, CDR2 YSYEKL. CDR3 length equals 20 residues.

This clonotype has only a few counts. The V and J genes are TRBV28 and TRBJ1-6; D not resolved. Trimming left V 8 bases short and J 7 bases short, with 6 bases between. Per germline, CDR1 MDHEN and CDR2 SYDVKM. CDR3 length: 11 amino acids. The CDR3 DNA follows: TGTGCCAGCGCCGGGAATTCACCCCTCCACTTT. It encodes CASAGNSPLHF.

This clonotype has just a few counts. This chain joins TRBV7-2 and TRBJ2-5; 10 positions match TRBD2. Germline V gives CDR1 SGHTA, CDR2 FQGNSA. J gave up 5 bases and V 5 bases, and 8 bases lay outside the gene matches. This CDR3 region has 15 residues. The CDR3 nucleotides are TGTGCCAGCAGCCCGAGCGGGGGGGCCTGGGAGACCCAGTACTTC. Encoded protein: CASSPSGGAWETQYF.

This chain's CDR3 is CSVEDRGRGPAEQFF. The CDR3 nucleotides read TGCAGCGTTGAAGATCGAGGCAGGGGCCCCGCGGAGCAGTTCTTC. The chain links TRBV29-1 to TRBJ2-1; perhaps TRBD1 as D (6 bases). CDR1 is SQVTM, CDR2 ANQGSEA, per germline. The CDR3 is made up of 15 amino acids. V was pared by 0 bases and J by 10 bases, with 19 bases between.

The chain is built from TRBV28 and TRBJ1-4, with D unclear. Germline values: CDR1 MDHEN, CDR2 SYDVKM. Trimming shortened V by 3 bases and J by 5 bases, and 13 bases separated the two germline ends. The CDR3 is 15 residues long. The CDR3 protein is CASSFRGTLNEKLFF. In DNA, the CDR3 is TGTGCCAGCAGTTTCCGAGGTACTCTAAATGAAAAACTGTTTTTT.

This clonotype was observed once. The chain employs TRBV20-1 and TRBJ2-3; 8 nucleotides line up with TRBD2. J gave up 5 bases and V 3 bases, and 13 bases lay outside the gene matches. Germline assignment: CDR1 DFQATT and CDR2 SNEGSKA (reference sequence). The CDR3 contains 16 residues. The CDR3 region has the DNA TGCAGTGCTAGTGAACGTCCAGCGGGGGTGGAAGATACGCAGTATTTT. Amino acids: CSASERPAGVEDTQYF.

The CDR3 spells CASSQDAMAPTIYF. CDR3 bases: TGTGCCAGCAGCCAAGATGCTATGGCGCCCACCATATATTTT. The chain joins TRBV4-2 to TRBJ1-3; D is undetermined. V lost 0 bases and J lost 9, with 12 bases in between. This CDR3 region has 14 residues. Germline V lookup: CDR1 LGHNA, CDR2 YNFKEQ.

The V and J genes are TRBV4-1 and TRBJ2-3, with 10 nucleotides matching TRBD1. The CDR3 has 17 amino acids. The germline CDR1 and CDR2 sequences are MGHRA and YSYEKL. V shed 0 bases and J 1 base; nucleotides not matched to a gene: 4. The CDR3, as DNA: TGCGCCAGCAGCCAAGAGGGCGGGACAGGGGGCACAGATACGCAGTATTTT. Protein product: CASSQEGGTGGTDTQYF.

Only one count was recorded for this clonotype. The V and J genes are TRBV20-1 and TRBJ1-5; 8 positions match TRBD1. The CDR3 consists of 15 residues. Germline CDR1 reads DFQATT; CDR2 reads SNEGSKA (reference sequence). J gave up 0 bases and V 3 bases, and 4 bases lay outside the gene matches. The CDR3 spells CSASRTGNSNQPQHF. The CDR3 DNA reads as TGCAGTGCTAGCCGGACAGGGAATAGCAATCAGCCCCAGCATTTT.

DNA for the CDR3: TGCGCCAGCAGCCACCCTGGACAGGGTCGCGGGCAGCCCCAGCATTTT. Amino acids: CASSHPGQGRGQPQHF. The V gene is TRBV4-1, the J gene TRBJ1-5; TRBD1 matches at 8 bases. The CDR3 is 16 amino acids. Trimming cost V 3 bases and J 7 bases; bases outside gene matches: 11. Germline CDR1 is MGHRA and CDR2 is YSYEKL.

This clonotype has a single count. A read error may be the cause here, since a much bigger clone is one base away. The genes are TRBV2 and TRBJ2-7, with 10 bases identical to TRBD1. In germline, CDR1 is SNHLY, CDR2 FYNNEI. After removal of 3 bases from V and 7 bases from J, the junction contained 9 bases not matched to a gene. The CDR3 spans 15 residues. The CDR3 DNA is TGTGCCAGCAGTGATAGACAGGGGGCGAGCAATGAGCAGTACTTC. This translates into CASSDRQGASNEQYF.